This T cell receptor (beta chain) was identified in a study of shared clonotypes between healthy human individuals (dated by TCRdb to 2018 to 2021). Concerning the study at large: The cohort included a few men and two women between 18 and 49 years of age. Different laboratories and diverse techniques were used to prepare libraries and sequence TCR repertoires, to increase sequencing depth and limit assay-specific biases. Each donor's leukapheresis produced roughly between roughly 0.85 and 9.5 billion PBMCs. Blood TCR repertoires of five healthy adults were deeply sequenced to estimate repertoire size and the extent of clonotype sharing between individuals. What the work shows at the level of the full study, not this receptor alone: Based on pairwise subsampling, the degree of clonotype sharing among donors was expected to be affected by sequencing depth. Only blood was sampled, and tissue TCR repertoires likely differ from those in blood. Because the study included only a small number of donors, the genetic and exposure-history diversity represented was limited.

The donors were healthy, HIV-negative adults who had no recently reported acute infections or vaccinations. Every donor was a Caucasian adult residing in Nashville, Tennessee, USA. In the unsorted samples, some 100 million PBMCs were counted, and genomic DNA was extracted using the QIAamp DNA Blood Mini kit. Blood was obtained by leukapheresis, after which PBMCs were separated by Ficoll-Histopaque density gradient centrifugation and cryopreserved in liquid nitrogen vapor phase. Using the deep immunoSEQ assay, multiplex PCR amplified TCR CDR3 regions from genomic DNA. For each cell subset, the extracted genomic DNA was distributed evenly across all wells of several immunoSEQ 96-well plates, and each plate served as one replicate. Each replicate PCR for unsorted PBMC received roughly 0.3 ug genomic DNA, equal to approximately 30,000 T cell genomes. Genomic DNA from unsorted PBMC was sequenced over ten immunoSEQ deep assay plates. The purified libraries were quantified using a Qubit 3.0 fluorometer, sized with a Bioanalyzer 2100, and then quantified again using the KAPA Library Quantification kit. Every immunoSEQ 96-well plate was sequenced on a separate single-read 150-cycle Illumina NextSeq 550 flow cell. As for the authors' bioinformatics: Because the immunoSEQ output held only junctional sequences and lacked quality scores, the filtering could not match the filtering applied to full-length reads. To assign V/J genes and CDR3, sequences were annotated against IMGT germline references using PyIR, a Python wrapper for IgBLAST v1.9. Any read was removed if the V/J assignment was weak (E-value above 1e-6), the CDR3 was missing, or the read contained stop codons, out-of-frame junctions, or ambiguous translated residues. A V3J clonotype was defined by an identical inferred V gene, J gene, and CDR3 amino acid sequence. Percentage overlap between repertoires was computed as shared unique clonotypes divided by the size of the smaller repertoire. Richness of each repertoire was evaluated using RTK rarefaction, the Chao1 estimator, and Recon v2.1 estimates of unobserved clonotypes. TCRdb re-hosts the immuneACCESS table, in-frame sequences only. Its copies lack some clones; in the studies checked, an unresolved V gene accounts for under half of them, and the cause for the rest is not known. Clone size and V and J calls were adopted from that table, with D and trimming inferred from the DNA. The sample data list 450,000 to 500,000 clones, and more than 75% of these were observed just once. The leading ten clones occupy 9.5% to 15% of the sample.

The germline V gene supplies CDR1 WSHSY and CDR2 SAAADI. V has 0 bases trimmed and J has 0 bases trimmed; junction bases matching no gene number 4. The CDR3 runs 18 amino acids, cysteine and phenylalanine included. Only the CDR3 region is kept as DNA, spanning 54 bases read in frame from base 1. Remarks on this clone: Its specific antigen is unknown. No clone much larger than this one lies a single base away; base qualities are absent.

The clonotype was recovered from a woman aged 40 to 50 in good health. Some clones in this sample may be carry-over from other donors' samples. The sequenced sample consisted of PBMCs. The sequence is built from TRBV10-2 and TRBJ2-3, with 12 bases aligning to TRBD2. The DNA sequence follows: TGCGCCAGCAGTGAGTCAAGACTAGCGGGGGTGAGCACAGATACGCAGTATTTT. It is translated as CASSESRLAGVSTDTQYF.